This T cell receptor (beta chain) is from a study of cytomegalovirus exposure and HLA in healthy donors. General study findings and limits: Most observed TCR sequences were rare, whereas some public TCRs were detected in many donors. Fewer than 200 TCR beta chains were listed as cytomegalovirus-associated. Reports indicated that the classifier achieved high specificity and sensitivity in diagnosing cytomegalovirus status.

Comment on this clone: Its antigen is not identified.

The method was immunoSEQ multiplex PCR; TCRdb's version includes in-frame clones alone and lacks a portion of them. The table records fewer than 250,000 clones, about 86% of them present only once. Source material: PBMCs. This receptor was taken from a man aged 18 to 30 in good health and CMV-seronegative.

CDR3 sequence: CASSLVRGSTDTQYF. CDR3 bases: TGTGCCAGCAGTTTGGTCAGGGGGAGCACAGATACGCAGTATTTT. The chain uses TRBV28 and TRBJ2-3; 7 bases agree with TRBD1. The germline V gene encodes CDR1 MDHEN and CDR2 SYDVKM. This CDR3 contains 15 residues. The ends lost 3 bases at V and 0 bases at J; junction bases unmatched: 3.